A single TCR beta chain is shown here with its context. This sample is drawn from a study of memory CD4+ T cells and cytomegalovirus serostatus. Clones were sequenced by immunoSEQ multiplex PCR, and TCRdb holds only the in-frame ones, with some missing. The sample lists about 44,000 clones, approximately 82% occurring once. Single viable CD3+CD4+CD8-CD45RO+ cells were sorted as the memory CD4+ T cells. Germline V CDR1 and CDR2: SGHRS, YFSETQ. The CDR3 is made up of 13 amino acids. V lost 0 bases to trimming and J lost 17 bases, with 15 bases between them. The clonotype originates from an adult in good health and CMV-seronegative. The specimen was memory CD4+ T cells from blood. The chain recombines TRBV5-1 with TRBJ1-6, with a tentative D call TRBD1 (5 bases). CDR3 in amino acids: CASSLDWDDRIHF. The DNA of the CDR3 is TGCGCCAGCAGCTTGGATTGGGACGACCGAATCCACTTT.